The text below deals with one T cell receptor beta chain. These data come from a study of T cells in localized non-small cell lung cancer. The CDR3 length is 14 residues. V was clipped by 1 base and J by 4 bases, with 8 bases between them. CDR1 and CDR2 (germline): MNHNS, SASEGT. Assay: immunoSEQ multiplex PCR; the TCRdb copy retains only in-frame clones and omits some. Among some 30,000 clones listed, over 80% were seen once. The specimen was PBMCs, collected before any cancer treatment. The chain links TRBV6-1 to TRBJ1-3; no firm D call. The origin of this receptor is a man aged 40 to 70 with stage II lung adenocarcinoma. The CDR3 reads CASSEGSTGNTIYF. The DNA of the CDR3 is TGTGCCAGCAGTGAAGGCAGTACCGGAAACACCATATATTTT.